The clone carrying this T cell receptor (beta chain) turned up a few times. This specimen comes from a study of T cells in Graves' hyperthyroidism and ophthalmopathy. CDR1 and CDR2 from the germline V gene are MNHNS and SASEGT. Trimming pared 6 bases from V and 4 bases from J, leaving 19 bases between. CDR3 length: 16 residues. Lactation, pregnancy, other autoimmune disease or uncontrolled infection excluded patients. Amplified regions were TCR beta CDR3 sequences from RNA transcripts. The primer set for the first-round RT-PCR of the TCR CDR3 was HTBI. TCRdb reprocessed the multiplex PCR reads with MiXCR, giving one entry per CDR3 protein. The repertoire holds 490,000 or so distinct CDR3 sequences, with just under 20% as singletons.

This TCR was recovered from a man aged 40-55 years with Graves' ophthalmopathy. V gene TRBV6-1 combines with J gene TRBJ2-1; D is perhaps TRBD2 (6 bases). The sample consisted of blood. CDR3 nucleotides: TGTGCCAGCAGACCCGCCGGAGGGGACCTATACAATGAGCAGTTCTTC. It yields the protein CASRPAGGDLYNEQFF.